The 27 T cell receptor beta chains reported below all come from one sample, sequenced in a study of blood T cell repertoires in COVID-19. Assay used: immunoSEQ multiplex PCR; TCRdb lists only in-frame clones, some missing. The sample includes 250,000 to 400,000 clones, 85% to 90% of them seen just once. Sequenced material: peripheral blood. These receptors all come from a woman in her twenties or thirties with COVID-19, enrolled during active disease.

The chain is built from TRBV6-1 and TRBJ1-5; D not resolved. Germline lookup yields CDR1 MNHNS and CDR2 SASEGT. Trimming shortened V by 1 base and J by 4 bases, and 11 bases separated the two germline ends. This CDR3 has 15 amino acids. CDR3 in DNA: TGTGCCAGCAGTGAAGGGTGGGCGGGAAATCAGCCCCAGCATTTT. As protein: CASSEGWAGNQPQHF.

This clone was counted a few times. This chain links TRBV10-3 with TRBJ2-1; 9 nucleotides line up with TRBD2. The V gene end was trimmed by 7 bases and the J gene end by 7 bases; junction bases not matched to a gene: 11. This CDR3 region has 15 residues. Germline assignment: CDR1 ENHRY and CDR2 SYGVKD. The CDR3 bases are TGTGCCATCACGGCTAGCGGGGACCTAGGGAATGAGCAGTTCTTC. It codes for CAITASGDLGNEQFF.

This chain links TRBV11-2 with TRBJ2-3; 9 bases are a match to TRBD1. Germline CDR1 SGHAT, CDR2 FQNNGV. V gave up 5 bases and J gave up 1 base; unmatched junction bases: 7. CDR3 length: 16 residues. This CDR3 is CASSAGQGPRTDTQYF. CDR3 in DNA: TGTGCCAGCAGCGCGGGACAGGGTCCTCGCACAGATACGCAGTATTTT.

J is TRBJ2-2 and V is TRBV10-3, with 9 bases aligning to TRBD1. The length of the CDR3 is 16 residues. The V segment lost 0 bases and the J segment 5 bases; nucleotides outside the gene matches: 4. Germline V gene lookup returns CDR1 ENHRY and CDR2 SYGVKD. CDR3 DNA: TGTGCCATCAGTGAGTCGGGACAGGGTGGTACCGGGGAGCTGTTTTTT. Protein product: CAISESGQGGTGELFF.

This clone was picked up a small number of times. CDR3 sequence reads: CASSLDRGTYNEQFF. CDR3 nucleotides: TGTGCCAGCAGCTTAGACAGGGGGACCTACAATGAGCAGTTCTTC. This chain links TRBV7-2 with TRBJ2-1; TRBD1 matches 8 bases. The CDR3 consists of 15 residues. Germline lookup yields CDR1 SGHTA and CDR2 FQGNSA. Trimming at V came to 1 base and at J to 2 bases, leaving 1 base not matched to a gene.

The chain uses TRBV3-1 (or the pseudogene TRBV3-2) and TRBJ1-1, with a possible D match to TRBD1 (5 bases). CDR1 is LGHDT, CDR2 YNNKEL, per germline (reference sequence). This CDR3 comprises 13 residues. V was shortened by 1 base and J by 5 bases, with 8 bases between the two germline ends. The CDR3 protein is CASSQGGKTEAFF. As DNA, the CDR3 is TGTGCCAGCAGCCAAGGGGGCAAGACTGAAGCTTTCTTT.

The chain links TRBV30 to TRBJ1-4; maybe TRBD1 (6 bases). Trimming pared 8 bases from V and 5 bases from J, leaving 15 bases between. The CDR3 covers 13 residues. CDR1 is GTSNPN, CDR2 SVGIG, per germline (reference sequence). The CDR3 loop reads CAGQQGSNEKLFF. DNA of the CDR3: TGTGCCGGACAACAGGGCTCCAATGAAAAACTGTTTTTT.

The gene calls are TRBV24-1 and TRBJ1-2, with 8 bases identical to TRBD1. This CDR3 region has 13 residues. CDR1 and CDR2 from the germline V gene are KGHDR and SFDVKD. V trimming: 7 bases; J trimming: 6 bases; junction bases outside the gene matches: 6. This CDR3 reads CATRGQGEDGYTF. CDR3 nucleotides: TGTGCCACCAGAGGACAGGGTGAGGATGGCTACACCTTC.

This clone was counted once. V usage is TRBV19 and J usage is TRBJ2-7; TRBD2 matches 8 bases. V trimming: 6 bases; J trimming: 3 bases; junction bases outside the gene matches: 4. Germline CDR1 and CDR2: LNHDA and SQIVND (reference sequence). The CDR3 runs 13 residues. In DNA form, the CDR3 reads TGTGCCAGTAGCGGGGGGGCAGGCTACGAGCAGTACTTC. Translated, it gives CASSGGAGYEQYF. Looking up the rest from reference TRBV19 and TRBJ2-7 gives the full variable domain: DGGITQSPKYLFRKEGQNVTLSCEQNLNHDAMYWYRQDPGQGLRLIYYSQIVNDFQKGDIAEGYSVSREKKESFPLTVTSAQKNPTAFYLCASSGGAGYEQYFGPGTRLTVT.

This clone was observed a single time. The gene calls are TRBV6-4 and TRBJ2-4, with 8 bases aligning to TRBD2. There are 15 residues in the CDR3. Looked up from germline, CDR1 is MRHNA and CDR2 is SNTAGT. V shed 5 bases, J shed 5 bases, and the junction held 8 bases outside the gene matches. In DNA, the CDR3 is TGTGCCAGCAGTCCTTCAGCGGGAGCAGAAAACATTCAGTACTTC. This gives the protein CASSPSAGAENIQYF.

The CDR3 nucleotides read TGTGCCAGCTCAGAGCGGGAGGAAATCACCGGGGAGCTGTTTTTT. Translation: CASSEREEITGELFF. V and J are TRBV4-2 and TRBJ2-2, with 9 bases lining up with TRBD2. Germline V gene sequence: CDR1 LGHNA, CDR2 YNFKEQ. The V gene end was trimmed by 8 bases and the J gene end by 4 bases; junction bases not matched to a gene: 8. This CDR3 comprises 15 residues.

Details on this clone: Germline and junction disagree at one end, which may indicate a read error. The V gene is TRBV5-4, the J gene TRBJ1-1; no definite D call. This CDR3 has 12 amino acids. Germline V gene data show CDR1 as SGHNT and CDR2 as YYREEE (reference sequence). The CDR3 DNA reads as TGTGCCAACAGCCTGAGAAACACTGAAGCTTTCTTT. Translating gives CANSLRNTEAFF.

V gene TRBV19 combines with J gene TRBJ2-1; D remains unclear. This CDR3 region has 13 residues. Germline V CDR1 and CDR2: LNHDA, SQIVND (reference sequence). The V and J ends lost 5 bases and 5 bases respectively, with 10 bases between them. DNA of the CDR3: TGTGCCAGTAGTCCCAGCGTTGACAATGAGCAGTTCTTC. Its translation is CASSPSVDNEQFF.

V gene TRBV2 combines with J gene TRBJ1-3; 7 bases match TRBD1. The V and J ends lost 2 bases and 7 bases, in that order; junction bases with no gene match: 2. The CDR3 is 13 amino acids. Germline CDR1 SNHLY, CDR2 FYNNEI. This CDR3 reads CASSEQGVNTIYF. For the CDR3, the DNA is TGTGCCAGCAGTGAACAGGGGGTGAACACCATATATTTT. Supplemented by reference TRBV2 and TRBJ1-3, the full variable domain reads EPEVTQTPSHQVTQMGQEVILRCVPISNHLYFYWYRQILGQKVEFLVSFYNNEISEKSEIFDDQFSVERPDGSNFTLKIRSTKLEDSAMYFCASSEQGVNTIYFGEGSWLTVV.

This chain uses TRBV19 with TRBJ1-1, with D possibly matching TRBD1 (6 bases). V was shortened by 5 bases and J by 1 base, with 11 bases between the two germline ends. CDR3 length: 14 amino acids. Germline V gives CDR1 LNHDA, CDR2 SQIVND (reference sequence). DNA for the CDR3: TGTGCCAGTAGTCTGGACAGTCGGAACACTGAAGCTTTCTTT. It specifies CASSLDSRNTEAFF.

The chain joins TRBV19 to TRBJ1-2, with D maybe TRBD1 (5 bases). CDR3 length: 13 amino acids. The ends were cut back, 0 bases at V and 9 bases at J, with 11 bases in the middle. CDR1 LNHDA and CDR2 SQIVND come from the germline V gene (reference sequence). CDR3 bases: TGTGCCAGTAGTATAGAGGAAGGGGATCGCTACACCTTC. As protein: CASSIEEGDRYTF.

The V and J genes are TRBV19 and TRBJ1-1; weak D call: TRBD1 (6 bases). Germline-derived CDR1 and CDR2 are LNHDA and SQIVND (reference sequence). V shed 3 bases and J shed 3 bases, with 20 bases lying between them. This CDR3 comprises 17 residues. Here the CDR3 DNA reads TGTGCCAGTAGTATTAGGCCTGTTGGGGCAGGGGACACTGAAGCTTTCTTT. It is translated as CASSIRPVGAGDTEAFF. The whole variable domain, remainder taken from reference TRBV19 and TRBJ1-1, is DGGITQSPKYLFRKEGQNVTLSCEQNLNHDAMYWYRQDPGQGLRLIYYSQIVNDFQKGDIAEGYSVSREKKESFPLTVTSAQKNPTAFYLCASSIRPVGAGDTEAFFGQGTRLTVV.

V usage is TRBV19 and J usage is TRBJ1-1; no reliable D call. CDR1 and CDR2 from the germline V gene are LNHDA and SQIVND (reference sequence). V was cut by 7 bases and J by 12 bases, with 15 bases left in between. The CDR3 contains 11 residues. CDR3 nucleotides: TGTGCCAGTACGGTAGAGGGTCCACCTTTCTTT. Protein sequence: CASTVEGPPFF.

V usage is TRBV12-3 or TRBV12-4 and J usage is TRBJ2-1; TRBD2 matches 8 bases. This CDR3 is 13 amino acids long. V lost 8 bases and J lost 5; bases outside the gene matches: 5. The CDR3, as DNA: TGTGCCAGCCTCAGTAGCGGGAACAATGAGCAGTTCTTC. It translates to CASLSSGNNEQFF.

V usage is TRBV24-1 and J usage is TRBJ2-5; 14 bases align to TRBD2. With 1 base clipped from V and 4 bases from J, the junction kept 13 bases outside the gene matches. Germline V gives CDR1 KGHDR, CDR2 SFDVKD. The CDR3 totals 20 residues. This CDR3 is CATSDFGTSGSTRIRETQYF. CDR3 nucleotides: TGTGCCACCAGTGATTTCGGGACTAGCGGGAGTACGAGGATCCGAGAGACCCAGTACTTC.

This clone was observed a handful of times. The rearrangement uses TRBV3-1 (or the pseudogene TRBV3-2) and TRBJ1-1, with TRBD1 identical over 9 bases. The CDR3 runs 13 residues. Germline V gene sequence: CDR1 LGHDT, CDR2 YNNKEL (reference sequence). The J segment lost 7 bases and the V segment lost 4 bases, leaving 4 bases of the junction unmatched. In DNA form, the CDR3 reads TGTGCCAGCAGCCCATACAGGGGGCTTGAAGCTTTCTTT. This encodes CASSPYRGLEAFF.

The chain links TRBV4-1 to TRBJ2-7, with 7 bases that match TRBD1. CDR3 size: 15 residues. J lost 7 bases, V lost 2 bases, and 11 bases had no gene match. Germline V gene sequence: CDR1 MGHRA, CDR2 YSYEKL. CDR3 in amino acids: CASSQPGTATREQYF. The CDR3 DNA reads TGCGCCAGCAGCCAACCCGGGACAGCGACGCGAGAGCAGTACTTC.

The chain couples TRBV28 to TRBJ2-1, with TRBD1 as a possible D gene (6 bases). The CDR3 is 15 amino acids. Trimming took off 3 bases at V and 6 bases at J, with 15 bases between the two ends. Germline V gives CDR1 MDHEN, CDR2 SYDVKM. CDR3 residues: CASSFFQGRSNEQFF. The CDR3 nucleotides read TGTGCCAGCAGTTTTTTCCAGGGGCGGTCCAATGAGCAGTTCTTC.

The rearrangement links TRBV27 to TRBJ1-2; 9 bases line up with TRBD1. Trimming removed 4 bases from V and 6 bases from J; junction bases left unmatched: 6. Germline CDR1 MNHEY, CDR2 SMNVEV (reference sequence). The CDR3 has 14 residues. The CDR3 nucleotides are TGTGCCAGCAGTTCGATCACAGGGGGCAATGGCTACACCTTC. Its translation: CASSSITGGNGYTF.

The genes are TRBV7-3 and TRBJ2-3; 11 bases match TRBD1. Germline trimming cut 0 bases from V and 3 bases from J; bases unmatched to any gene: 2. The CDR3 has 16 residues. Germline V gene sequence: CDR1 SGHTA, CDR2 FQGTGA. The chain's CDR3 is CASSLTGTGGTDTQYF. The CDR3 bases are TGTGCCAGCAGCTTAACGGGGACAGGGGGGACAGATACGCAGTATTTT.

This rearrangement joins TRBV3-1 (or the pseudogene TRBV3-2) to TRBJ1-2; the D is unclear. Germline lookup yields CDR1 LGHDT and CDR2 YNNKEL (reference sequence). This CDR3 spans 11 amino acids. Trimming removed 4 bases at V and 8 bases at J, with 8 bases between. CDR3 loop: CASSLGLGYTF. DNA for the CDR3: TGTGCCAGCAGCCTCGGTTTGGGCTACACCTTC.

The chain has TRBV7-3 and TRBJ2-5, with unresolved D. The CDR3 loop spans 13 amino acids. The V end was cut by 4 bases, the J end by 3 bases, with 9 bases between. Germline V lookup: CDR1 SGHTA, CDR2 FQGTGA. The CDR3 DNA sequence: TGTGCCAGCAGCTCCCCCCCAGAAGAGACCCAGTACTTC. Translated, it gives CASSSPPEETQYF. Full variable domain (remainder filled in from reference TRBV7-3 and TRBJ2-5): GAGVSQTPSNKVTEKGKYVELRCDPISGHTALYWYRQSLGQGPEFLIYFQGTGAADDSGLPNDRFFAVRPEGSVSTLKIQRTERGDSAVYLCASSSPPEETQYFGPGTRLLVL.